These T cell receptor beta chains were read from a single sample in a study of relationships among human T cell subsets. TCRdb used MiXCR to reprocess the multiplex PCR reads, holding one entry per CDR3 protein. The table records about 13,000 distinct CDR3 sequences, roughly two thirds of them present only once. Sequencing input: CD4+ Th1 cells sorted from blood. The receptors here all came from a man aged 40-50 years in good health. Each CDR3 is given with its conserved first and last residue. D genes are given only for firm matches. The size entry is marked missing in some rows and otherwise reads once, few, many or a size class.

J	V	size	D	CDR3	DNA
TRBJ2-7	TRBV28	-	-	CASSLSGGRIDEQYF	TGTGCCAGCAGTTTATCCGGGGGGCGCATCGACGAGCAGTACTTC
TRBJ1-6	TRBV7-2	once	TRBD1	CASSILGQGLNSPLHF	TGTGCCAGCAGCATACTCGGACAGGGGCTAAATTCACCCCTCCACTTT
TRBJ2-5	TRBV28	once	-	CASSLLEETQYF	TGTGCCAGCAGTTTACTCGAAGAGACCCAGTACTTC
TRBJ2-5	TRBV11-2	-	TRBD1	CASSLRQGLETQYF	TGTGCCAGCAGCCTGAGACAGGGGCTAGAGACCCAGTACTTC
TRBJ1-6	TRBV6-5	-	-	CASRHNSPLHF	TGTGCCAGCAGACATAATTCACCCCTCCACTTT
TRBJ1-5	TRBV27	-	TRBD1	CASSSGGRQPQHF	TGTGCCAGCAGTTCAGGGGGGCGTCAGCCCCAGCATTTT
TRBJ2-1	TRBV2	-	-	CASIPNRGRYNEQFF	TGTGCCAGCATCCCAAATCGGGGGAGGTACAATGAGCAGTTCTTC
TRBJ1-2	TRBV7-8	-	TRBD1	CASSNRDSANYGYTF	TGTGCCAGCAGCAACCGGGACAGTGCGAACTATGGCTACACCTTC
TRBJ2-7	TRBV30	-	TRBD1	CAWSVGGSSYEQYF	TGTGCCTGGAGTGTAGGGGGCTCCTCCTACGAGCAGTACTTC
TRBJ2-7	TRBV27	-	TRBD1	CASSTTGVEQYF	TGTGCCAGCAGTACGACAGGGGTCGAGCAGTACTTC
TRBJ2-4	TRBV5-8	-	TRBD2	CASSRTNSGLAKNIQYF	TGTGCCAGCAGCCGGACGAATAGCGGGTTGGCCAAAAACATTCAGTACTTC
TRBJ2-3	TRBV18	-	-	CASSPGDTQYF	TGTGCCAGCTCACCTGGTGATACGCAGTATTTT
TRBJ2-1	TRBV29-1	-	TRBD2	CSVGTSGWGGNEQFF	TGCAGCGTCGGGACTAGCGGTTGGGGCGGCAATGAGCAGTTCTTC
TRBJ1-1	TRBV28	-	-	CASSSWANTEAFF	TGTGCCAGCAGCAGTTGGGCGAACACTGAAGCTTTCTTT
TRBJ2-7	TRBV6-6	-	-	CASSYPTDEQYF	TGTGCCAGCAGTTACCCGACAGACGAGCAGTACTTC
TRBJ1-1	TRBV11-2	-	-	CASSQERGGFF	TGTGCCAGCAGTCAGGAACGGGGCGGATTTTTT
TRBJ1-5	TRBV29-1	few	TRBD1	CSVATGPNQPQHF	TGCAGCGTCGCGACAGGGCCCAATCAGCCCCAGCATTTT
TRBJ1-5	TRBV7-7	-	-	CASSRDPNQPQHF	TGTGCTAGCAGTCGCGACCCGAATCAGCCCCAGCATTTT